Each of the 19 T cell receptor beta chains below was sequenced from the same sample in a study of T cells in Graves' hyperthyroidism and ophthalmopathy. Researchers amplified the TCR beta CDR3 regions from RNA transcripts. During a first-round RT-PCR of the TCR CDR3, the HTBI primer set was used. TCRdb recomputed calls from the multiplex PCR reads with MiXCR, one row per CDR3 protein. Among under 700,000 distinct CDR3 sequences, roughly 50% were seen once, and the ten largest hold approximately 8.2%. Sequences were obtained from peripheral blood or thyroid tissue (not recorded which). The origin of the receptors is a woman aged 18 to 35 with Graves' hyperthyroidism.

This clonotype was observed many times. The chain couples TRBV20-1 to TRBJ2-7; perhaps TRBD2 as D (5 bases). CDR3 length: 13 residues. CDR1 and CDR2 (germline): DFQATT, SNEGSKA (reference sequence). The ends were cut back, 4 bases at V and 2 bases at J, with 12 bases in the middle. CDR3 in amino acids: CSAIYSGTYEQYF. The CDR3 DNA is TGCAGTGCTATCTACTCGGGGACCTACGAGCAGTACTTC.

This clonotype was picked up many times. The chain has TRBV7-2 and TRBJ2-7; a weak D match, TRBD1 (6 bases). In germline, CDR1 is SGHTA, CDR2 FQGNSA. The CDR3 consists of 14 residues. V gave up 5 bases and J gave up 2 bases, with 13 bases separating them. The CDR3 reads CASSPEQGTYEQYF. The DNA of the CDR3 is TGTGCCAGCAGCCCAGAACAGGGAACCTACGAGCAGTACTTC.

The rearrangement uses TRBV5-1 and TRBJ1-1, with 8 bases identical to TRBD1. CDR3 length equals 12 residues. The germline V gene has CDR1 SGHRS and CDR2 YFSETQ. With V trimmed by 5 bases and J by 5 bases, 2 bases remained unmatched. The CDR3 region has the DNA TGCGCCAGCAGACAGGGGGAGACTGAAGCTTTCTTT. Amino acids: CASRQGETEAFF.

The chain has TRBV11-2 and TRBJ1-4; D gene ambiguous. Between the trimmed V and J ends, which lost 5 bases and 0 bases, there was a span of 10 bases. CDR3 size: 15 residues. Germline V gene lookup returns CDR1 SGHAT and CDR2 FQNNGV. DNA for the CDR3: TGTGCCAGCAGCGTTTGGGGAGCAACTAATGAAAAACTGTTTTTT. Translating gives CASSVWGATNEKLFF.

This clonotype was seen only a few times. This chain links TRBV7-2 with TRBJ2-5; 8 positions match TRBD2. The J call may be mistaken, given a closer DNA end match to TRBJ2-7. CDR3 length: 13 residues. The V gene's germline CDR1 is SGHTA and CDR2 FQGNSA. In DNA, the CDR3 is TGTGCCAGCAGCCATGGAGCGGGAGCCGAGCAGTACTTC. Its protein product is CASSHGAGAEQYF.

This clonotype was counted a few times. The chain carries TRBV19 and TRBJ1-5; 8 nucleotides match TRBD1. The trim removed 3 bases at V and 2 bases at J, leaving 9 bases unmatched. The CDR3 contains 17 residues. Germline values: CDR1 LNHDA, CDR2 SQIVND (reference sequence). The CDR3 region has the DNA TGTGCCAGTAGTATGGGAAGAGACAGGGGAGGCAATCAGCCCCAGCATTTT. Protein sequence: CASSMGRDRGGNQPQHF. Full variable domain (missing parts from reference TRBV19 and TRBJ1-5): DGGITQSPKYLFRKEGQNVTLSCEQNLNHDAMYWYRQDPGQGLRLIYYSQIVNDFQKGDIAEGYSVSREKKESFPLTVTSAQKNPTAFYLCASSMGRDRGGNQPQHFGDGTRLSIL.

The chain uses TRBV10-3 and TRBJ1-6; D may be TRBD1 (5 bases). Germline V lookup: CDR1 ENHRY, CDR2 SYGVKD. CDR3 length equals 13 residues. Trimming left V 3 bases short and J 13 bases short, with 13 bases between. The CDR3 DNA sequence: TGTGCCATCAGTGACAGGGTAAATCAGCCCCTCCACTTT. This sequence encodes CAISDRVNQPLHF.

Here the CDR3 reads CASSFDRSSYEQYF. The CDR3 bases are TGTGCCAGCAGCTTCGACAGGAGCTCCTACGAGCAGTACTTC. This chain uses TRBV2 with TRBJ2-7; D possibly corresponds to TRBD1 (6 bases). CDR1 is SNHLY and CDR2 is FYNNEI in the germline V gene. The CDR3 runs 14 residues. V was pared by 6 bases and J by 0 bases, with 12 bases between.

With respect to this clonotype: A single base separates this from a much larger clone, so it may be a read error. The chain combines TRBV9 with TRBJ1-1; D not resolved. The length of the CDR3 is 13 residues. V lost 4 bases to trimming and J lost 3 bases, with 10 bases between them. Germline assignment: CDR1 SGDLS and CDR2 YYNGEE. This chain's CDR3 is CASSIDMYTEAFF. DNA for the CDR3: TGTGCCAGCAGCATCGACATGTACACTGAAGCTTTCTTT.

This clonotype was seen a handful of times. V is TRBV5-1 and J is TRBJ2-5; no clear D gene. The germline CDR1 and CDR2 sequences are SGHRS and YFSETQ. The CDR3 extends over 14 amino acids. With 2 bases removed from V and 3 bases from J, the gap between germline ends came to 11 bases. The CDR3 sequence: CASSLGQAKETQYF. CDR3 DNA sequence: TGCGCCAGCAGCTTAGGCCAGGCAAAAGAGACCCAGTACTTC.

On this clonotype: A much larger clone differs by one base, so this may be a read error. This chain joins TRBV24-1 and TRBJ2-5, with 8 bases that match TRBD2. Germline assignment: CDR1 KGHDR and CDR2 SFDVKD. The CDR3 loop spans 15 amino acids. CDR3 region: CASSDLGLGMETQYF. CDR3 DNA: TGTGCCAGCAGTGATTTGGGACTAGGGATGGAGACCCAGTACTTC.

The J gene is TRBJ2-5, the V gene TRBV24-1; 9 bases are a match to TRBD2. The better agreement between TRBJ2-1 and the DNA end casts doubt on the J call. Germline values: CDR1 KGHDR, CDR2 SFDVKD. The CDR3 spans 14 residues. CDR3 in DNA: TGTGCCACCAGTGATCCTCGGACTAGCGACGAGCAGTTCTTC. It codes for CATSDPRTSDEQFF.

A remark on this clonotype: The junction differs from germline at one of its ends, possibly a read error. The chain is built from TRBV5-1 and TRBJ2-5; D possibly corresponds to TRBD2 (6 bases). Germline assignment: CDR1 SGHRS and CDR2 YFSETQ. The CDR3 contains 14 residues. The CDR3 coding sequence is TGTGCCAGCAGCGTAGAGGGAGGAGGAGAGACCCAGTACTTC. It translates to CASSVEGGGETQYF. The variable domain in full, completed from reference TRBV5-1 and TRBJ2-5, reads KAGVTQTPRYLIKTRGQQVTLSCSPISGHRSVSWYQQTPGQGLQFLFEYFSETQRNKGNFPGRFSGRQFSNSRSEMNVSTLELGDSALYLCASSVEGGGETQYFGPGTRLLVL.

A word on this clonotype: This CDR3 is missing its conserved last phenylalanine or tryptophan, likely due to a read error. This chain links TRBV7-3 with TRBJ1-1; D may be TRBD1 (5 bases). The CDR3 spans 13 residues. The V end lost 8 bases, the J end lost 5 bases, and 15 bases lay between the germline ends. CDR1 and CDR2 (germline): SGHTA, FQGTGA. In DNA form, the CDR3 reads TGTGCCAGCGGCGCGGGACTGGCAACTGAAGCTTTCTCT. Translation gives CASGAGLATEAFS.

This clonotype showed up many times. V is TRBV15 and J is TRBJ1-2, with TRBD1 matching 7 bases. This CDR3 region has 15 residues. The germline V gene has CDR1 LNHNV and CDR2 YYDKDF (reference sequence). V was clipped by 6 bases and J by 2 bases; unmatched bases: 9. The CDR3, as DNA: TGTGCCACCAGGGGGGACAGAGACCACAACTATGGCTACACCTTC. Residues: CATRGDRDHNYGYTF.

This chain uses TRBV29-1 with TRBJ1-5; D perhaps matches TRBD1 (5 bases). From germline, CDR1 is SQVTM and CDR2 ANQGSEA. Trimming left V 4 bases short and J 14 bases short, with 15 bases between. The CDR3 has 11 residues. The CDR3: CSVGQGGDEHF. The CDR3 DNA reads TGCAGCGTTGGTCAGGGAGGCGACGAGCATTTT.

This clonotype was recorded many times. The V and J genes are TRBV6-4 and TRBJ2-2, with 9 positions matching TRBD1. This CDR3 contains 15 residues. V gave up 4 bases and J gave up 5 bases; unmatched junction bases: 5. Germline CDR1 reads MRHNA; CDR2 reads SNTAGT. This CDR3 reads CASSVGTGRTGELFF. The CDR3 DNA sequence: TGTGCCAGCAGTGTCGGGACAGGGAGGACCGGGGAGCTGTTTTTT.

Remarks on this clonotype: Germline is not matched at one junction end, which may reflect a read error. The rearrangement uses TRBV10-3 and TRBJ1-6; D gene uncertain. This CDR3 comprises 16 residues. Per germline, CDR1 ENHRY and CDR2 SYGVKD. This chain's CDR3 is CASSLQPRAYNSPLHF. In nucleotides, the CDR3 is TGTGCCAGCAGTCTACAACCCCGGGCCTATAATTCACCCCTCCACTTT.

This rearrangement joins TRBV7-9 to TRBJ2-5, with 13 bases that match TRBD2. The length of the CDR3 is 16 residues. Germline lookup yields CDR1 SEHNR and CDR2 FQNEAQ (reference sequence). V lost 5 bases and J lost 3; bases outside the gene matches: 6. For the CDR3, the DNA is TGTGCCAGCAGCCACCTCGGACTAGCGGGAGAAGAGACCCAGTACTTC. Encoded protein: CASSHLGLAGEETQYF.